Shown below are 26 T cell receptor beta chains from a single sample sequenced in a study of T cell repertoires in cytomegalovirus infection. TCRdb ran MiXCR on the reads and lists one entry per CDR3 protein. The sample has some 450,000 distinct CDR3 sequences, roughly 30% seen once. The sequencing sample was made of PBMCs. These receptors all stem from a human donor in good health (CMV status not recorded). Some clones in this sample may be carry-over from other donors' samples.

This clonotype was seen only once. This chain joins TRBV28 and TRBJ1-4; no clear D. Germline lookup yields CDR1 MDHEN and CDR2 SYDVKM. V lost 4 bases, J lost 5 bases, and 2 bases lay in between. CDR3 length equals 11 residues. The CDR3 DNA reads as TGTGCCAGCAGTTCGAATGAAAAACTGTTTTTT. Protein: CASSSNEKLFF.

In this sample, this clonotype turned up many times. This CDR3 is CASSLEQGSSNQPQHF. CDR3 nucleotides: TGTGCCAGCAGTTTAGAACAGGGTTCGAGCAATCAGCCCCAGCATTTT. V gene TRBV28 combines with J gene TRBJ1-5; D is possibly TRBD1 (6 bases). Per the germline V gene, CDR1 is MDHEN and CDR2 is SYDVKM. V was cut by 2 bases and J by 1 base, with 12 bases left in between. The CDR3 spans 16 residues.

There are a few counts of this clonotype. CDR3: CSARGGGHHNSPLHF. For the CDR3, the DNA is TGCAGTGCTAGAGGGGGGGGACACCATAATTCACCCCTCCACTTT. The chain combines TRBV20-1 with TRBJ1-6, with D maybe TRBD1 (6 bases). The CDR3 covers 15 residues. Germline V gives CDR1 DFQATT, CDR2 SNEGSKA (reference sequence). V was shortened by 1 base and J by 5 bases, with 12 bases between the two germline ends.

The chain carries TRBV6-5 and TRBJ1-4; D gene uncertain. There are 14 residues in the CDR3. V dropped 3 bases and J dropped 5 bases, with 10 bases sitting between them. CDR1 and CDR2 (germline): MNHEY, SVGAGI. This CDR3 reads CASSYNSQNEKLFF. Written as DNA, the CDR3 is TGTGCCAGCAGTTATAATTCCCAGAATGAAAAACTGTTTTTT.

CDR3 DNA: TGTGCCAGCATTCCGAGCGGGGGGGCCGGGGGAAACATTCAGTACTTC. This gives the protein CASIPSGGAGGNIQYF. The rearrangement uses TRBV6-6 and TRBJ2-4; 10 bases agree with TRBD2. The V gene end was trimmed by 7 bases and the J gene end by 6 bases; junction bases not matched to a gene: 12. This CDR3 comprises 16 residues. Germline CDR1 reads MNHNY; CDR2 reads SVGAGI (reference sequence).

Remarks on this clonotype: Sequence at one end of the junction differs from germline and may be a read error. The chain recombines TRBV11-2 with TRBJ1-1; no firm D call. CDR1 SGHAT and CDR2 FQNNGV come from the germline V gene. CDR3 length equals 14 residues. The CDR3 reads CARSPRALNTEAFF. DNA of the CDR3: TGTGCCCGCAGCCCCCGGGCCCTAAACACTGAAGCTTTCTTT.

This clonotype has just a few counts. The CDR3 here is CASSYDLGAYGYTF. CDR3 bases: TGTGCCAGCAGTTACGACCTCGGGGCGTATGGCTACACCTTC. The genes are TRBV6-5 and TRBJ1-2; D might be TRBD1 (5 bases). CDR1 MNHEY and CDR2 SVGAGI come from the germline V gene. The CDR3 is made up of 14 amino acids. V was cut by 2 bases and J by 5 bases, with 12 bases left in between.

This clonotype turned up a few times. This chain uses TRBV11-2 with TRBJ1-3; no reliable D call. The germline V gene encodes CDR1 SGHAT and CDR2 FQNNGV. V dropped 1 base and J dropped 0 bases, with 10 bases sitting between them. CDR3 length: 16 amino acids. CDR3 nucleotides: TGTGCCAGCAGCTTAGTCGGGGTCCTCTCTGGAAACACCATATATTTT. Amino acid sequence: CASSLVGVLSGNTIYF.

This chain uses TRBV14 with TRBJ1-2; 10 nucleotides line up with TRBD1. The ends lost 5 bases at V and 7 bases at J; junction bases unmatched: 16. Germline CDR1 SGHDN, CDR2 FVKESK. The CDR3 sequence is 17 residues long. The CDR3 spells CASSYRGTGVYLVGYTF. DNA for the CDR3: TGTGCCAGCAGCTACCGCGGGACAGGGGTTTACCTTGTTGGCTACACCTTC.

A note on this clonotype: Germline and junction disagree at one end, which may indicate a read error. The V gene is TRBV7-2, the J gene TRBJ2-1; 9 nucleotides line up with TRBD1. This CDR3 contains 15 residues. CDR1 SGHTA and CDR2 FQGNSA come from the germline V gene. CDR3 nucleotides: TGTGCCAGCAGCCCCCCGGGACAGGGCTACAAGGAGCAGTTCTTC. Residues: CASSPPGQGYKEQFF.

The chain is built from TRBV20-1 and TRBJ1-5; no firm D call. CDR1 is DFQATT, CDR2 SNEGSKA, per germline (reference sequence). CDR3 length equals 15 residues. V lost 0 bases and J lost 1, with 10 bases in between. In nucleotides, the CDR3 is TGCAGTGCTAGAGATTTCAGTAACAGCAATCAGCCCCAGCATTTT. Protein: CSARDFSNSNQPQHF.

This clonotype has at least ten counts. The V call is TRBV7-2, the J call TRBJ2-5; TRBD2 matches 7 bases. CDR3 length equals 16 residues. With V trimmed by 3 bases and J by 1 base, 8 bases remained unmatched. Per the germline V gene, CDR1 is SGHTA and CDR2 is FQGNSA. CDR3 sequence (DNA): TGTGCCAGCAGCTTTCGGTTCCGGGGGGTCCAAGAGACCCAGTACTTC. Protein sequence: CASSFRFRGVQETQYF.

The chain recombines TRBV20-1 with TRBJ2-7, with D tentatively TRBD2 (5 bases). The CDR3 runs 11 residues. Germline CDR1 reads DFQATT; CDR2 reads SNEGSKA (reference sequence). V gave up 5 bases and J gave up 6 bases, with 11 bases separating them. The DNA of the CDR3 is TGCAGTGCTGTGGACCTAGCCGAGCAGTACTTC. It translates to CSAVDLAEQYF.

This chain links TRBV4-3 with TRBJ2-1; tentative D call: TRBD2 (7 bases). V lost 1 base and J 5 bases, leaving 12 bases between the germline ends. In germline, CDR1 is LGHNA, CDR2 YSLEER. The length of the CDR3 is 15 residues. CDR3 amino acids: CASSQAGGTNNEQFF. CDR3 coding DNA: TGCGCCAGCAGCCAAGCGGGGGGCACGAACAATGAGCAGTTCTTC.

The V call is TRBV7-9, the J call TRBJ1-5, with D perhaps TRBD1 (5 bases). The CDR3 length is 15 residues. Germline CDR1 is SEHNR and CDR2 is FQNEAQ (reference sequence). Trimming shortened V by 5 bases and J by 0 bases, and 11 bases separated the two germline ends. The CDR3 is CASSRYGGSNQPQHF. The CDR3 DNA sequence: TGTGCCAGCAGCCGTTATGGGGGTAGCAATCAGCCCCAGCATTTT.

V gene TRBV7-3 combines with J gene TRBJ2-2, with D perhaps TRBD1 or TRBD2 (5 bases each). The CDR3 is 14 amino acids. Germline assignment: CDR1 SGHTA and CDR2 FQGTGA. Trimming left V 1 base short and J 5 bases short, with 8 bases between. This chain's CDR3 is CASSLKWGTGELFF. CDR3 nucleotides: TGTGCCAGCAGCTTAAAGTGGGGGACCGGGGAGCTGTTTTTT.

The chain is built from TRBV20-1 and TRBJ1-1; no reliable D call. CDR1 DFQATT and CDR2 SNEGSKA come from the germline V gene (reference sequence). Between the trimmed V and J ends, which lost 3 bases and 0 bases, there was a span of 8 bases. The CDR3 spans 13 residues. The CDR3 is CSARTEMNTEAFF. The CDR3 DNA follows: TGCAGTGCTAGGACTGAGATGAACACTGAAGCTTTCTTT.

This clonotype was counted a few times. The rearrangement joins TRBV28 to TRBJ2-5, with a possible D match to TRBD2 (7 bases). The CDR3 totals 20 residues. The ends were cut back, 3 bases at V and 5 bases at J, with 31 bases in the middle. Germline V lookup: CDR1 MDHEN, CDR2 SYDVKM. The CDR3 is CASSFSPGGPATGGWETQYF. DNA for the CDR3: TGTGCCAGCAGTTTCTCCCCGGGGGGCCCCGCGACGGGAGGTTGGGAGACCCAGTACTTC. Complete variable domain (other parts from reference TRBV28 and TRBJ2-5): DVKVTQSSRYLVKRTGEKVFLECVQDMDHENMFWYRQDPGLGLRLIYFSYDVKMKEKGDIPEGYSVSREKKERFSLILESASTNQTSMYLCASSFSPGGPATGGWETQYFGPGTRLLVL.

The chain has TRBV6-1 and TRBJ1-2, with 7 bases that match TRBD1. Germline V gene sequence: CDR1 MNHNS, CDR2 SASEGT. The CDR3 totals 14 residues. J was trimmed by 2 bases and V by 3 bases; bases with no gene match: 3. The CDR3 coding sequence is TGTGCCAGCAGTGACAGGGGGACCAACTATGGCTACACCTTC. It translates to CASSDRGTNYGYTF.

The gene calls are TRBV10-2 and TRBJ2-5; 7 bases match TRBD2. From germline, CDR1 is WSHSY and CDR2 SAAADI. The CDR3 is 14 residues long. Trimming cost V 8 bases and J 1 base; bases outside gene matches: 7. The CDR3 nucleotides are TGCGCCAGCCAAATCGGGAGGATCCAAGAGACCCAGTACTTC. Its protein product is CASQIGRIQETQYF.

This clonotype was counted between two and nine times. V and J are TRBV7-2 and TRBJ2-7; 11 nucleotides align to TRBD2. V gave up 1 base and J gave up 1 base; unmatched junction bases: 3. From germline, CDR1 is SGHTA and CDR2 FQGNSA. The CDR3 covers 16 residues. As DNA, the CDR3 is TGTGCCAGCAGCTTAGGGTCTAGCGGGGGGTCCTACGAGCAGTACTTC. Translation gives CASSLGSSGGSYEQYF.

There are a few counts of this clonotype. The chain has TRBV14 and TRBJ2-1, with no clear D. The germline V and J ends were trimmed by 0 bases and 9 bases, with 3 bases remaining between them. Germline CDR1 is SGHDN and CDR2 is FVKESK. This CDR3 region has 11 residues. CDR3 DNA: TGTGCCAGCAGCCAAGATAGTGAGCAGTTCTTC. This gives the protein CASSQDSEQFF.

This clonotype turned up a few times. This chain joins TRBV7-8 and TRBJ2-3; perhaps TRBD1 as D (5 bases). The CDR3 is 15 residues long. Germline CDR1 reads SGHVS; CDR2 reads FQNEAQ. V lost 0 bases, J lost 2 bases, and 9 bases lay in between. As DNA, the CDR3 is TGTGCCAGCAGCTTAGCCCAGGGTTTCACAGATACGCAGTATTTT. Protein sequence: CASSLAQGFTDTQYF.

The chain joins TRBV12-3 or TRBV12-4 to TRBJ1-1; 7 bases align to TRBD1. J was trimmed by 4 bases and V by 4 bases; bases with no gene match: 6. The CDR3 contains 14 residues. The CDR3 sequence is CASSWRGHGTEAFF. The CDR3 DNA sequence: TGTGCCAGCAGTTGGAGGGGGCACGGCACTGAAGCTTTCTTT.

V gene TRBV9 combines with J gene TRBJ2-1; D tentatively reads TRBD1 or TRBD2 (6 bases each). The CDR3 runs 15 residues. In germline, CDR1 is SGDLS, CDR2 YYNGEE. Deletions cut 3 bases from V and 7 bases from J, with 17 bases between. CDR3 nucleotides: TGTGCCAGCAGCGCTGGTGGGGGGCAGGGTAATGAGCAGTTCTTC. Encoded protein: CASSAGGGQGNEQFF.

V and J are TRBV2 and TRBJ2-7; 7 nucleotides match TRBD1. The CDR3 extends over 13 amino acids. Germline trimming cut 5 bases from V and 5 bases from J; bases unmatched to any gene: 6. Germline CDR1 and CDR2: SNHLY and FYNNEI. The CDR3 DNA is TGTGCCAGCAGTACCGACAGGGTCCACGAGCAGTACTTC. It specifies CASSTDRVHEQYF.